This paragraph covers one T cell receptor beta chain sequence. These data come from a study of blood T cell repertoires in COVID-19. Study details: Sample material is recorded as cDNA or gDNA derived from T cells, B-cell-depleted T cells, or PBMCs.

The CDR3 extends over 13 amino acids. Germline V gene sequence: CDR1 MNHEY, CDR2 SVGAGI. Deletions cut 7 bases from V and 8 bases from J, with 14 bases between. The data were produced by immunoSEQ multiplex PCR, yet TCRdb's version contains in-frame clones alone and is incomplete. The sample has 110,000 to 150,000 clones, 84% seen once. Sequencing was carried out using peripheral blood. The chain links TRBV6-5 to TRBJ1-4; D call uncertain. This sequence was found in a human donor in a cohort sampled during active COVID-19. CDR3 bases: TGTGCCAGCAACCGACCGCCCGGGGAAAAACTGTTTTTT. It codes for CASNRPPGEKLFF.